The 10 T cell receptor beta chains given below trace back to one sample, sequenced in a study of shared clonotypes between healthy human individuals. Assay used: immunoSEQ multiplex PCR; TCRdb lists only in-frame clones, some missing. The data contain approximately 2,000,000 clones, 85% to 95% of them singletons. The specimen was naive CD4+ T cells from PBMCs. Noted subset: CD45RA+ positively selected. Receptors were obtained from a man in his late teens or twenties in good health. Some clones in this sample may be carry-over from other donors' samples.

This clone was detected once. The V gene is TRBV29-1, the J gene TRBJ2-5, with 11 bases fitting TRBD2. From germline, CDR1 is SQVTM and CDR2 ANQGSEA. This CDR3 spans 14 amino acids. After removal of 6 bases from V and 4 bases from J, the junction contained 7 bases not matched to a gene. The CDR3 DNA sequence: TGCAGCGTCCCGACTAGCGGGAAACGAGAGACCCAGTACTTC. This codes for CSVPTSGKRETQYF.

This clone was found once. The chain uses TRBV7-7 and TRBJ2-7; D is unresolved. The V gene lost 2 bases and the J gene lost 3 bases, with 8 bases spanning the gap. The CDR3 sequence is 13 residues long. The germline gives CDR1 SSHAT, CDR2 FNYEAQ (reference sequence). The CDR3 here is CASSLSRNYEQYF. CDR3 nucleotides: TGTGCCAGCAGCTTATCACGGAACTACGAGCAGTACTTC.

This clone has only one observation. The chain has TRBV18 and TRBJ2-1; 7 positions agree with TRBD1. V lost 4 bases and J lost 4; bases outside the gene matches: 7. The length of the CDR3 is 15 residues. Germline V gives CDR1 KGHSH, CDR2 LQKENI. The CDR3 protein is CASSQETGSYNEQFF. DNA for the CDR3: TGTGCCAGCTCACAGGAGACAGGGTCATACAATGAGCAGTTCTTC.

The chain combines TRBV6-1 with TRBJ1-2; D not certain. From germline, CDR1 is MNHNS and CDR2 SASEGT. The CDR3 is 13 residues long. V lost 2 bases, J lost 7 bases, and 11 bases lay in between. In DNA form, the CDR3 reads TGTGCCAGCAGTGAACGCGGCCTCCCTGGCTACACCTTC. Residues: CASSERGLPGYTF.

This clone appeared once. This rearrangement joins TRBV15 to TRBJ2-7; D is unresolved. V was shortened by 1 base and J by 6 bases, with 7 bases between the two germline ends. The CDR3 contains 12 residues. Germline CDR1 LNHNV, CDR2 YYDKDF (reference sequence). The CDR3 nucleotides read TGTGCCACCAGCAGAGTACGGGCCGAGCAGTACTTC. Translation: CATSRVRAEQYF.

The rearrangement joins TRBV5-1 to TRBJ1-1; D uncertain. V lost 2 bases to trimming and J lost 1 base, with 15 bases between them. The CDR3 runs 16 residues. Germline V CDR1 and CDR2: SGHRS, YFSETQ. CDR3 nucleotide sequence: TGCGCCAGCAGCTTTAGCCCCGTCCGGGCGAACACTGAAGCTTTCTTT. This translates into CASSFSPVRANTEAFF.

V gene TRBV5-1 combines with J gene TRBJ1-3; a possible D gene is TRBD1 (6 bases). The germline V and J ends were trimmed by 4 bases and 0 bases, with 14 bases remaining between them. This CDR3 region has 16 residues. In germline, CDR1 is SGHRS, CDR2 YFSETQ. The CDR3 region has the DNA TGCGCCAGCAGCCAGGCAGGGGCAAACTCTGGAAACACCATATATTTT. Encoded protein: CASSQAGANSGNTIYF.

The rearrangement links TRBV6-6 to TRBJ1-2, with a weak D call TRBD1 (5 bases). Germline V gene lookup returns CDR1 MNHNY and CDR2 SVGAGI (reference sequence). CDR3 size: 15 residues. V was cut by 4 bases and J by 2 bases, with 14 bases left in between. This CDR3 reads CASSSRDEFNYGYTF. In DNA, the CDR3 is TGTGCCAGCAGTTCCCGGGACGAATTCAACTATGGCTACACCTTC.

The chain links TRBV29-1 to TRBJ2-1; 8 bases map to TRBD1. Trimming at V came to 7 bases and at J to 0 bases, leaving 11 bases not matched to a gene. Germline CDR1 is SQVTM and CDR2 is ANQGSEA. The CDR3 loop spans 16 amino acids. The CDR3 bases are TGCAGCGCCGAAACGGACAGGGCCAGCTCCTACAATGAGCAGTTCTTC. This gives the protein CSAETDRASSYNEQFF.

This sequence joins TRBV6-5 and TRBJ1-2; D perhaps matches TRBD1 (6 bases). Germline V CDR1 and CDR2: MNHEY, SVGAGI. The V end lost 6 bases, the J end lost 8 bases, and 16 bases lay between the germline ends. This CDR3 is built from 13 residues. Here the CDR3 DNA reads TGTGCCAGCAGACCCGACAGGATCAGCGGCTACACCTTC. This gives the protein CASRPDRISGYTF.